The 32 T cell receptor beta chains below come from one sample, sequenced in a study of T cell changes during pregnancy in multiple sclerosis. This table comes from immunoSEQ multiplex PCR, and its TCRdb copy is limited to in-frame clones, with some not included. The sample consists of 25,000 to 35,000 clones, about nine tenths of them appearing once. Sequencing was performed on CD8+ T cells from peripheral blood mononuclear cells, taken in the second trimester of pregnancy. The source of these receptors is a female donor with multiple sclerosis, enrolled in a pregnancy study.

The V and J genes are TRBV28 and TRBJ2-1; the match to TRBD2 covers 7 bases. The CDR3 spans 16 residues. The germline gives CDR1 MDHEN, CDR2 SYDVKM. V trimming: 5 bases; J trimming: 0 bases; junction bases outside the gene matches: 7. The CDR3: CASSTLAELSYNEQFF. In DNA, the CDR3 is TGTGCCAGCAGTACCCTAGCGGAGCTCTCCTACAATGAGCAGTTCTTC.

The chain joins TRBV4-3 to TRBJ1-5; 7 bases agree with TRBD1. The CDR3 contains 15 residues. V was pared by 4 bases and J by 2 bases, with 5 bases of the junction left unmatched. The V gene's germline CDR1 is LGHNA and CDR2 YSLEER. The CDR3 DNA follows: TGCGCCAGCAGCCCTGACAGGGTGGGCAATCAGCCCCAGCATTTT. Translation: CASSPDRVGNQPQHF.

This chain links TRBV27 with TRBJ1-1; 7 nucleotides line up with TRBD1. Germline CDR1 MNHEY, CDR2 SMNVEV (reference sequence). Trimming cost V 5 bases and J 4 bases; bases outside gene matches: 7. This CDR3 has 14 residues. CDR3 sequence reads: CASSPRTGTTEAFF. The CDR3 DNA sequence: TGTGCCAGCAGTCCTAGGACAGGCACCACTGAAGCTTTCTTT.

The genes are TRBV19 and TRBJ2-7; tentatively, D is TRBD1 (5 bases). The CDR3 is 14 amino acids. V lost 1 base, J lost 4 bases, and 11 bases lay in between. CDR1 and CDR2 from the germline V gene are LNHDA and SQIVND (reference sequence). The CDR3 DNA reads TGTGCCAGTAGTATAGGCAGGACACCTTACGAGCAGTACTTC. Amino acids: CASSIGRTPYEQYF.

The CDR3 region is CASSAIYF. CDR3 nucleotide sequence: TGTGCCAGCTCCGCCATATATTTT. This chain links TRBV6-6 with TRBJ1-3; D is unresolved. Germline CDR1 reads MNHNY; CDR2 reads SVGAGI (reference sequence). There are 8 residues in the CDR3. V gave up 8 bases and J gave up 11 bases, with 4 bases separating them.

This sequence joins TRBV28 and TRBJ2-7, with 9 positions matching TRBD1. There are 16 residues in the CDR3. In germline, CDR1 is MDHEN, CDR2 SYDVKM. Trimming took 4 bases from V and 2 from J; bases not matched to a gene: 9. CDR3 nucleotides: TGTGCCAGCAGTTCCCCCGGGACAGGGAGCCCCTACGAGCAGTACTTC. Its translation: CASSSPGTGSPYEQYF.

This clone was counted between two and nine times. The V and J genes are TRBV30 and TRBJ1-2; D is ambiguous. Looked up from germline, CDR1 is GTSNPN and CDR2 is SVGIG (reference sequence). V was trimmed by 0 bases and J by 4 bases, leaving 9 bases between them. There are 13 residues in the CDR3. Written as DNA, the CDR3 is TGTGCCTGGAGTGTCGGAGAGAGCTATGGCTACACCTTC. It codes for CAWSVGESYGYTF.

CDR3 bases: TGTGCCAGCAGCTTATCTATCCTACTAGCCTACGAGCAGTACTTC. Its translation is CASSLSILLAYEQYF. The chain employs TRBV7-2 and TRBJ2-7, with TRBD2 as a possible D gene (5 bases). CDR1 is SGHTA, CDR2 FQGNSA, per germline. The CDR3 loop spans 15 amino acids. Trimming pared 2 bases from V and 2 bases from J, leaving 13 bases between.

This sequence joins TRBV19 and TRBJ1-1; TRBD1 is a possible D gene (6 bases). V lost 4 bases to trimming and J lost 0 bases, with 6 bases between them. Germline values: CDR1 LNHDA, CDR2 SQIVND (reference sequence). CDR3 length: 13 residues. CDR3 nucleotides: TGTGCCAGTAGTAGGGGGCTGAACACTGAAGCTTTCTTT. It codes for CASSRGLNTEAFF.

The chain employs TRBV6-6 and TRBJ2-3, with TRBD2 matching over 8 bases. Trimming cost V 7 bases and J 4 bases; bases outside gene matches: 13. CDR3 length: 16 residues. CDR1 and CDR2 from the germline V gene are MNHNY and SVGAGI (reference sequence). CDR3 sequence reads: CASIPGERGIPDTQYF. DNA of the CDR3: TGTGCCAGCATCCCGGGGGAGCGGGGGATCCCAGATACGCAGTATTTT.

The chain combines TRBV4-1 with TRBJ2-3; 9 bases align to TRBD2. The germline V gene has CDR1 MGHRA and CDR2 YSYEKL. With V trimmed by 4 bases and J by 2 bases, 4 bases remained unmatched. The CDR3 has 15 residues. CDR3 DNA: TGCGCCAGCAGCCGAATAGCGGGGGACACAGATACGCAGTATTTT. Residues: CASSRIAGDTDTQYF.

The gene calls are TRBV21-1 and TRBJ2-5; TRBD1, the D gene given by the table, was not confirmed from the DNA. TRBV21-1 is designated a pseudogene. The CDR3 runs to 14 residues. Written as DNA, the CDR3 is TGTGCCATGCCCCCGACAGGGCCGGTAGAGACCCAGTACTTC. Amino acid sequence: CAMPPTGPVETQYF.

The J gene is TRBJ2-2, the V gene TRBV5-6; 12 positions match TRBD2. After removal of 5 bases from V and 5 bases from J, the junction contained 7 bases not matched to a gene. Germline V gene lookup returns CDR1 SGHDT and CDR2 YYEEEE. This CDR3 region has 16 residues. The DNA for the CDR3 is TGTGCCAGCAGACTTGAGACTAGCGGGGGTACCGGGGAGCTGTTTTTT. Residues: CASRLETSGGTGELFF.

This clone is labeled medium-sized. The chain links TRBV2 to TRBJ2-7; D gene ambiguous. CDR3 length equals 13 residues. CDR1 and CDR2 (germline): SNHLY, FYNNEI. V was shortened by 1 base and J by 6 bases, with 10 bases between the two germline ends. The CDR3 DNA reads TGTGCCAGCAGTGAAGTGGGCCTCCCCGAGCAGTACTTC. Its translation: CASSEVGLPEQYF. The entire variable domain, with the rest obtained from reference TRBV2 and TRBJ2-7, is as follows: EPEVTQTPSHQVTQMGQEVILRCVPISNHLYFYWYRQILGQKVEFLVSFYNNEISEKSEIFDDQFSVERPDGSNFTLKIRSTKLEDSAMYFCASSEVGLPEQYFGPGTRLTVT.

This chain links TRBV10-3 with TRBJ2-3; 13 bases agree with TRBD2. CDR1 is ENHRY and CDR2 is SYGVKD in the germline V gene. The length of the CDR3 is 17 residues. V dropped 3 bases and J dropped 3; count of bases not matched to a gene: 6. The CDR3 is CAISDLLAGGPTDTQYF. DNA for the CDR3: TGTGCCATCAGTGATTTACTAGCGGGGGGGCCAACAGATACGCAGTATTTT.

The chain links TRBV5-1 to TRBJ2-3; D is perhaps TRBD2 (6 bases). Trimming shortened V by 2 bases and J by 1 base, and 11 bases separated the two germline ends. Germline V gene lookup returns CDR1 SGHRS and CDR2 YFSETQ. This CDR3 region has 15 residues. DNA of the CDR3: TGCGCCAGCAGCTTCTATACGGGGGGCACAGATACGCAGTATTTT. This encodes CASSFYTGGTDTQYF.

The genes are TRBV28 and TRBJ2-5, with 11 nucleotides matching TRBD2. The CDR3 is 15 residues long. The germline CDR1 and CDR2 sequences are MDHEN and SYDVKM. With V trimmed by 4 bases and J by 4 bases, 5 bases remained unmatched. CDR3 sequence (DNA): TGTGCCAGCAGTTCGACTAGCGGGATTGGAGAGACCCAGTACTTC. Protein sequence: CASSSTSGIGETQYF.

The gene calls are TRBV4-3 and TRBJ1-2; 7 bases match TRBD1. The junction had 21 bases not matched to a gene; V was cut back by 3 bases and J by 8 bases. The V gene's germline CDR1 is LGHNA and CDR2 YSLEER. The CDR3 is made up of 18 amino acids. For the CDR3, the DNA is TGCGCCAGCAGCCAGTCAGGGGGAGCGGTGAGCCCTTATACAGGCTACACCTTC. Protein product: CASSQSGGAVSPYTGYTF.

Written as DNA, the CDR3 is TGTGCCAGCAGCATCCGGGACAGAACCAATGAGCAGTTCTTC. Translation: CASSIRDRTNEQFF. The rearrangement joins TRBV6-5 to TRBJ2-1; 7 bases agree with TRBD1. Germline-derived CDR1 and CDR2 are MNHEY and SVGAGI. The CDR3 contains 14 residues. The trim removed 6 bases at V and 6 bases at J, leaving 8 bases unmatched.

The J gene is TRBJ1-2, the V gene TRBV25-1, with D uncertain. CDR1 and CDR2 from the germline V gene are MGHDK and SYGVNS. This CDR3 is built from 12 residues. V was trimmed by 2 bases and J by 5 bases, leaving 6 bases between them. The CDR3 bases are TGTGCCAGCAGTGAAACGGGATATGGCTACACCTTC. Encoded protein: CASSETGYGYTF.

This clone has more than one count but fewer than ten. V and J are TRBV30 and TRBJ1-1; D not certain. The CDR3 is 13 residues long. The germline V gene has CDR1 GTSNPN and CDR2 SVGIG (reference sequence). V lost 0 bases and J lost 0, with 5 bases in between. CDR3 amino acids: CAWSVALNTEAFF. The DNA of the CDR3 is TGTGCCTGGAGTGTGGCTCTGAACACTGAAGCTTTCTTT.

The V and J genes are TRBV7-2 and TRBJ2-1, with TRBD2 identical over 10 bases. The germline gives CDR1 SGHTA, CDR2 FQGNSA. J lost 7 bases, V lost 8 bases, and 11 bases had no gene match. The CDR3 runs to 15 residues. As DNA, the CDR3 is TGTGCCAGCCGGTCCGGGACTAGCGCGAATAATGAGCAGTTCTTC. Its protein is CASRSGTSANNEQFF.

This clone has a single count. V is TRBV5-6 and J is TRBJ2-7, with 8 bases that match TRBD2. This CDR3 contains 17 residues. Germline V lookup: CDR1 SGHDT, CDR2 YYEEEE. The V and J ends lost 1 base and 2 bases, in that order; junction bases with no gene match: 11. CDR3 region: CASSLSLPGLGPYEQYF. The CDR3 coding sequence is TGTGCCAGCAGCTTGTCTTTACCGGGACTAGGTCCCTACGAGCAGTACTTC. Full variable domain (rest looked up from reference TRBV5-6 and TRBJ2-7): DAGVTQSPTHLIKTRGQQVTLRCSPKSGHDTVSWYQQALGQGPQFIFQYYEEEERQRGNFPDRFSGHQFPNYSSELNVNALLLGDSALYLCASSLSLPGLGPYEQYFGPGTRLTVT.

The chain couples TRBV11-2 to TRBJ1-3; no clear D. V shed 3 bases and J shed 6 bases, with 12 bases lying between them. Germline V CDR1 and CDR2: SGHAT, FQNNGV. The CDR3 has 14 residues. CDR3 coding DNA: TGTGCCAGCAGCTTGGAGGCAAGGAAAAACACCATATATTTT. Its protein is CASSLEARKNTIYF.

The J gene is TRBJ2-1, the V gene TRBV4-3; 7 bases agree with TRBD2. Germline V gene lookup returns CDR1 LGHNA and CDR2 YSLEER. J lost 3 bases, V lost 0 bases, and 5 bases had no gene match. CDR3 length: 16 amino acids. Here the CDR3 reads CASSQDPRGDYNEQFF. As DNA, the CDR3 is TGCGCCAGCAGCCAAGATCCCCGGGGGGACTACAATGAGCAGTTCTTC.

This chain connects TRBV12-5 to TRBJ1-5; D is possibly TRBD1 (5 bases). The V end was cut by 1 base, the J end by 5 bases, with 12 bases between. CDR3 size: 15 residues. Germline CDR1 is LGHNT and CDR2 is FRNRAP. CDR3 nucleotides: TGTGCTAGTGGTTTGGGAGACCCGGGGGATCAGCCCCAGCATTTT. As protein: CASGLGDPGDQPQHF.

CDR3 coding DNA: TGTGCCAGCAGTGTCACTAGCGGGGGGGCAGATACGCAGTATTTT. Protein sequence: CASSVTSGGADTQYF. The gene calls are TRBV6-4 and TRBJ2-3; 13 bases line up with TRBD2. V trimming: 4 bases; J trimming: 4 bases; junction bases outside the gene matches: 2. Germline loops: CDR1 MRHNA, CDR2 SNTAGT. CDR3 size: 15 residues.

The genes are TRBV27 and TRBJ2-7; 7 nucleotides align to TRBD1. This CDR3 spans 13 amino acids. The germline gives CDR1 MNHEY, CDR2 SMNVEV (reference sequence). The V and J ends lost 8 bases and 6 bases, in that order; junction bases with no gene match: 10. The CDR3 DNA reads TGTGCCAGCGGCAAGGGACAGCTAACCGAGCAGTACTTC. Protein product: CASGKGQLTEQYF.

The J gene is TRBJ2-1, the V gene TRBV5-6; D not resolved. V was clipped by 3 bases and J by 7 bases, with 14 bases between them. The V gene's germline CDR1 is SGHDT and CDR2 YYEEEE. CDR3 length: 14 amino acids. The CDR3 sequence: CASSSPFSANEQFF. CDR3 in DNA: TGTGCCAGCAGCTCACCGTTCAGTGCAAATGAGCAGTTCTTC.

This rearrangement joins TRBV10-3 to TRBJ2-3; TRBD2 matches at 11 bases. This CDR3 has 15 amino acids. J was trimmed by 2 bases and V by 5 bases; bases with no gene match: 3. CDR1 ENHRY and CDR2 SYGVKD come from the germline V gene. In DNA, the CDR3 is TGTGCCATCAGTCCTAGCGGGGGGCACACAGATACGCAGTATTTT. This encodes CAISPSGGHTDTQYF.

The chain joins TRBV10-3 to TRBJ1-2; weak D call: TRBD1 (5 bases). Trimming left V 1 base short and J 1 base short, with 10 bases between. The CDR3 is 15 amino acids. Per germline, CDR1 ENHRY and CDR2 SYGVKD. The CDR3 region has the DNA TGTGCCATCAGTGAGTGGCACAGGAGTAACTATGGCTACACCTTC. This sequence encodes CAISEWHRSNYGYTF.

This clone was seen a single time. The chain employs TRBV13 and TRBJ1-1, with a weak D call TRBD1 (5 bases). CDR3 length: 15 amino acids. Deletions cut 5 bases from V and 1 base from J, with 14 bases between. The V gene's germline CDR1 is PRHDT and CDR2 FYEKMQ (reference sequence). This CDR3 is CASSQGDRTNTEAFF. The CDR3 DNA reads as TGTGCCAGCAGCCAAGGAGACAGAACGAACACTGAAGCTTTCTTT.